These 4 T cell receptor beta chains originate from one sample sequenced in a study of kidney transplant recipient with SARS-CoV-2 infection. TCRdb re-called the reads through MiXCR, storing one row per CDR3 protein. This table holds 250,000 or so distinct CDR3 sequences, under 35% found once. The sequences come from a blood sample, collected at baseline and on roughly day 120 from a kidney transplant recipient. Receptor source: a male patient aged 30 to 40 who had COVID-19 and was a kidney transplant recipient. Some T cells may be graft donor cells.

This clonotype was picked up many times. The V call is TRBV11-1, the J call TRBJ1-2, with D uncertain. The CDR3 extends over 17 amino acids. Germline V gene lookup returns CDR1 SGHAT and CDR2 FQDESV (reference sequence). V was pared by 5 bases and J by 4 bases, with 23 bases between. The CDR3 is CASSISSKAGKTYGYTF. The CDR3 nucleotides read TGTGCCAGCAGCATCTCCTCTAAGGCTGGAAAGACCTATGGCTACACCTTC.

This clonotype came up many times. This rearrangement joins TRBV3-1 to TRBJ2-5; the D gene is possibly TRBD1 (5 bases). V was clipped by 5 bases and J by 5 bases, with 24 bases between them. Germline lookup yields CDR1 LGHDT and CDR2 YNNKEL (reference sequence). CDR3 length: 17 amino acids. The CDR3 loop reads CASSRGDPISFSETQYF. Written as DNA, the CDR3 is TGTGCCAGCAGCAGGGGTGATCCCATTTCTTTCTCTGAGACCCAGTACTTC.

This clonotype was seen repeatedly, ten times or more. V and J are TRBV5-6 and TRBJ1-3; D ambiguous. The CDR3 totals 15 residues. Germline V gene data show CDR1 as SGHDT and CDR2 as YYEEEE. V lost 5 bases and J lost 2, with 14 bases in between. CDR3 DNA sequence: TGTGCCAGCAGATCAAACCCGGAGGCTGGAAACACCATATATTTT. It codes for CASRSNPEAGNTIYF.

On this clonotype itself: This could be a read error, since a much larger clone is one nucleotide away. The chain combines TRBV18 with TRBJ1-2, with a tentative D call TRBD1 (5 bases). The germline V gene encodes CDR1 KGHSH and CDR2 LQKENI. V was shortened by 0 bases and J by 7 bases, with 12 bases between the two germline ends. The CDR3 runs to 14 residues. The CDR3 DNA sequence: TGTGCCAGCTCACCACCGGAACAGGTGGCTGGCTACACCTTC. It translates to CASSPPEQVAGYTF.